Reported below is one T cell receptor beta chain. The data stem from a study of cytomegalovirus exposure and HLA in healthy donors. The germline V gene has CDR1 MGHRA and CDR2 YSYEKL. V dropped 0 bases and J dropped 3 bases, with 11 bases sitting between them. The CDR3 is 16 residues long. The table came from immunoSEQ multiplex PCR; TCRdb's copy has only in-frame clones and leaves some out. The sample includes about 140,000 clones, 70% to 90% of them seen just once. Input material: PBMCs. The receptor's source is a woman in her late teens or twenties in good health and CMV-seropositive. V is TRBV4-1 and J is TRBJ1-4, with D tentatively TRBD1 (5 bases). The CDR3 is CASSQEGGASNEKLFF. CDR3 sequence (DNA): TGCGCCAGCAGCCAAGAAGGAGGGGCATCTAATGAAAAACTGTTTTTT.